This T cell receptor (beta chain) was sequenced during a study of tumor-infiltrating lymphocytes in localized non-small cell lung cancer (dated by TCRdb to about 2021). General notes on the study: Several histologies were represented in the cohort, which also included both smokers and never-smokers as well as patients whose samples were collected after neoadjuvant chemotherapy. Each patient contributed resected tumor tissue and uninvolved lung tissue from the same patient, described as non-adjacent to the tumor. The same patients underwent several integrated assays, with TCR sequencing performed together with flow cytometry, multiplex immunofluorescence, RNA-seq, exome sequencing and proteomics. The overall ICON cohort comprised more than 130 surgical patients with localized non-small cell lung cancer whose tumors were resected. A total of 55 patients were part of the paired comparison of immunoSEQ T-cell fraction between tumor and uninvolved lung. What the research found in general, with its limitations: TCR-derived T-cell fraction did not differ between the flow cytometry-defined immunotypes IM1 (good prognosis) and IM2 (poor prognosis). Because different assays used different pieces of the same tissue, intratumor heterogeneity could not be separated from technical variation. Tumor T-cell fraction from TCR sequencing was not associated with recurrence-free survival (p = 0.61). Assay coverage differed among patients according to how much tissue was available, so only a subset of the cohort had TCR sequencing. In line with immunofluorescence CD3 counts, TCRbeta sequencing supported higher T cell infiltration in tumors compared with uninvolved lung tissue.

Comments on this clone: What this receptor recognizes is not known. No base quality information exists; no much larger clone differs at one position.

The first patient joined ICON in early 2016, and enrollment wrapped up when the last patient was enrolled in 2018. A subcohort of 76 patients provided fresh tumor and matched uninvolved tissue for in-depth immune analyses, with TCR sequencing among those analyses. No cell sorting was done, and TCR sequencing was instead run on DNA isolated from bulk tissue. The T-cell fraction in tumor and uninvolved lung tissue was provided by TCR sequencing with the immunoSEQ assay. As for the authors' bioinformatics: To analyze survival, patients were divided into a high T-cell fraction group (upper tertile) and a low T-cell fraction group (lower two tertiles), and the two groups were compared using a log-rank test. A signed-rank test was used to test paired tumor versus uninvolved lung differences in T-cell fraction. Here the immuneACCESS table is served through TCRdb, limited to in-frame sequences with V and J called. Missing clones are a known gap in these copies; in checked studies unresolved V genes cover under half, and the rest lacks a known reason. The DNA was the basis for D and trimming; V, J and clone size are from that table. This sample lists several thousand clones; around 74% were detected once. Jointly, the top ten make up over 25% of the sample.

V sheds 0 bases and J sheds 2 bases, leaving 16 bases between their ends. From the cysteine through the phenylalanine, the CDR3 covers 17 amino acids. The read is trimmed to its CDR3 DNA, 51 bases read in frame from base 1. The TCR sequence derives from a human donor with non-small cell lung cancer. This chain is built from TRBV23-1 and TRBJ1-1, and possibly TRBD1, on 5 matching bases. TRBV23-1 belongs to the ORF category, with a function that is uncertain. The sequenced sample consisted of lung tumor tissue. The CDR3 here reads CASSQSRDAWDNTEAFF. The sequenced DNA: TGCGCCAGCAGTCAATCGCGGGACGCCTGGGATAACACTGAAGCTTTCTTT.